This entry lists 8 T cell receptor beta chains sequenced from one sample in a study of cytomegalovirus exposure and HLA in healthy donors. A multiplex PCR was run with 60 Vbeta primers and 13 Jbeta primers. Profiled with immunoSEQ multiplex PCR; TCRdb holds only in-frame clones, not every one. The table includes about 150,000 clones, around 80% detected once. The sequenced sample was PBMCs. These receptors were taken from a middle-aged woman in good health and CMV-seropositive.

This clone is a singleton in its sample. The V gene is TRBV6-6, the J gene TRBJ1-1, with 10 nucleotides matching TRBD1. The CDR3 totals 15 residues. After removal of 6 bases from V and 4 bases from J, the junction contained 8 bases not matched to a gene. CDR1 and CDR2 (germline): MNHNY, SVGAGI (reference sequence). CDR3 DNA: TGTGCCAGCAGCCCGAGACAGGGGGCGGGCACTGAAGCTTTCTTT. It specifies CASSPRQGAGTEAFF.

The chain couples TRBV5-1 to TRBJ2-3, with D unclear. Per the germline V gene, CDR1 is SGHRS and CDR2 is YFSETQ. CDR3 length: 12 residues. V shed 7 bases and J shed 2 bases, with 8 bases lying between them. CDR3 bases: TGCGCCAGCTCCCCGGTCACAGATACGCAGTATTTT. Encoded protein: CASSPVTDTQYF.

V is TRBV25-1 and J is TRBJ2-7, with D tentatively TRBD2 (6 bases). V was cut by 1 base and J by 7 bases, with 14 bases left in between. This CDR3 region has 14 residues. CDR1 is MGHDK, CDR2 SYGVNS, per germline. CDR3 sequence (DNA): TGTGCCAGCAGTGAATTTGGAGGGCGAGGGGAGCAGTACTTC. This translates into CASSEFGGRGEQYF.

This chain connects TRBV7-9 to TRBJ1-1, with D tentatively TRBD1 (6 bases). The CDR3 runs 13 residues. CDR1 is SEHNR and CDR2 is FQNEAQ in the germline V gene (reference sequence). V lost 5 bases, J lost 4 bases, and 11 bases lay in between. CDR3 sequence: CASSPTGLTEAFF. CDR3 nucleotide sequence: TGTGCCAGCAGCCCTACAGGGCTCACTGAAGCTTTCTTT.

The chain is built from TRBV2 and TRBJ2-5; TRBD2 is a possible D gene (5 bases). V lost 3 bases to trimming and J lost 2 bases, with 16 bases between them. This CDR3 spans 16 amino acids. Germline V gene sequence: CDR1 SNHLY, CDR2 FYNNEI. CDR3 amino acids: CASSEPNLLAQETQYF. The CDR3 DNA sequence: TGTGCCAGCAGTGAGCCAAACTTGCTAGCTCAAGAGACCCAGTACTTC. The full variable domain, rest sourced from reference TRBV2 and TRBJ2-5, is EPEVTQTPSHQVTQMGQEVILRCVPISNHLYFYWYRQILGQKVEFLVSFYNNEISEKSEIFDDQFSVERPDGSNFTLKIRSTKLEDSAMYFCASSEPNLLAQETQYFGPGTRLLVL.

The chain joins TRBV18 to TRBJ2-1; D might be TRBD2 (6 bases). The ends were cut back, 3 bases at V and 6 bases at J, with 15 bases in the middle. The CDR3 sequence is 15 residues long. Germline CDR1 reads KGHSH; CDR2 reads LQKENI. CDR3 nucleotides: TGTGCCAGCTCACCGGATCTAGTGGGGGGCAATGAGCAGTTCTTC. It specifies CASSPDLVGGNEQFF.

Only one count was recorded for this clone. The CDR3 reads CSGGGGGGEQFF. The DNA for the CDR3 is TGCAGCGGAGGGGGTGGGGGGGGTGAGCAGTTCTTC. The chain couples TRBV29-1 to TRBJ2-1; possible D gene TRBD2, 7 bases. The germline V and J ends were trimmed by 7 bases and 9 bases, with 16 bases remaining between them. This CDR3 contains 12 residues. CDR1 and CDR2 (germline): SQVTM, ANQGSEA.

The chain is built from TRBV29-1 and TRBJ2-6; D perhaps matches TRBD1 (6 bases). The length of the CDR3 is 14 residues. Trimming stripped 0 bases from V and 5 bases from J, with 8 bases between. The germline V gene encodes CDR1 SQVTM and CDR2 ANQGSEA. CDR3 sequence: CSVEDGDRANVLTF. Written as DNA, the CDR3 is TGCAGCGTTGAAGATGGGGACAGGGCCAACGTCCTGACTTTC.